This section outlines one T cell receptor (beta chain) sequence together with its context. No antigen is known for it. The sample originates from a study of CD8 T cells in ankylosing spondylitis. Study-wide results and caveats: Clones linked to the disease showed a CD8+ phenotype. They occurred at relatively low frequencies in peripheral blood. Ankylosing spondylitis blood seemed to carry a telltale TCR beta motif made of eight highly homologous variants. Certain motif variants had earlier appeared in reactive arthritis synovial fluid and blood.

Germline values: CDR1 SGHRS, CDR2 YFSETQ. Deletions cut 2 bases from V and 0 bases from J, with 9 bases between. This CDR3 has 16 residues. 5'-RACE, quantitative and with molecular barcodes, yielded the TCR beta libraries. TCRdb re-derived calls from the 5' RACE reads in MiXCR, one entry per CDR3 protein. This sample has more than 650,000 distinct CDR3 sequences, with about 10% found just once. Sequencing was performed on blood, either unsorted or a sorted T cell fraction (not recorded which). This sequence joins TRBV5-1 and TRBJ2-6; TRBD2 is a possible D gene (6 bases). The clonotype comes from a male donor with ankylosing spondylitis. In DNA form, the CDR3 reads TGCGCCAGCAGCTTAGGGACTGACTCTGGGGCCAACGTCCTGACTTTC. It yields the protein CASSLGTDSGANVLTF.